This T cell receptor beta chain was profiled in a study of cytomegalovirus exposure and HLA in healthy donors. Study-wide results and limits: Available immune exposure information was restricted to CMV serostatus only.

V shed 4 bases and J shed 4 bases, with 8 bases lying between them. The CDR3 spans 13 residues. The germline V gene has CDR1 SGHTA and CDR2 FQGNSA. Vbeta (60) and Jbeta (13) primers were used in the PCR. Method: immunoSEQ multiplex PCR; TCRdb's copy keeps in-frame clones and lacks some. The sample has some 170,000 clones, around 79% seen once; the top ten hold approximately 2%. Details on this clone: Its antigen is undetermined.

V gene TRBV7-2 combines with J gene TRBJ1-3; D unclear. Source material: PBMCs. The sequence derives from a man aged 40-50 years in good health and CMV-seronegative. The CDR3 DNA sequence: TGTGCCAGCAGCTCCCCCTCCGGAAACACCATATATTTT. Translated: CASSSPSGNTIYF.